This TCR beta chain appears in the sequencing data of a study of radiotherapy plus CTLA-4 blockade in lung cancer. The wider study: Of all patients, around 19% responded objectively and roughly 31% showed disease control.

Focal radiation was given together with CTLA-4 blockade (ipilimumab) to patients with chemo-refractory metastatic non-small-cell lung cancer. Germline CDR1 MNHEY, CDR2 SVGAGI. V shed 10 bases, J shed 5 bases, and the junction held 5 bases outside the gene matches. CDR3 length: 12 residues. Of note for this clone: Its antigen is currently unknown.

The protocol was immunoSEQ multiplex PCR, while the TCRdb copy is restricted to in-frame clones and leaves out a portion. The table shows around 80,000 clones, with less than 85% occurring only once. The study's findings and limits: Subsequent to radiotherapy plus ipilimumab, tumor-derived TCR clones underwent expansion in blood. The best prediction of response reportedly came from early blood T cell clone dynamics, with interferon-beta.

The clonotype was recovered from a human donor with non-small cell lung cancer who had stable disease on radiotherapy plus ipilimumab. V is TRBV6-5 and J is TRBJ1-1; TRBD1 aligns across 9 bases. Sequencing was performed on peripheral blood, taken from a patient treated with radiotherapy plus ipilimumab. CDR3 coding DNA: TGTGCCACCAGACAGGGGGGGACTGAAGCTTTCTTT. Translated: CATRQGGTEAFF.